This note documents a single T cell receptor beta chain sequence. Its specificity is not known. This sample is drawn from a study of T cell responses to AZD1222 COVID-19 vaccine. Repertoires were generated with immunoSEQ multiplex PCR, while TCRdb's copy carries only in-frame clones and drops some. The sample has about 140,000 clones; about 90% are singletons. Study-level results: Every sample of the repertoires postdated the peak T cell response. Unmutated variant regions reportedly attract nearly half of all spike-specific TCRs. Spike-specific TCRs gained breadth and depth after people received two AZD1222 doses. Mapped onto spike, vaccine-associated CD4 TCRs spanned it and were dominant at 160-218 and 743-854.

CDR1 is SGHRS and CDR2 is YFSETQ in the germline V gene. This CDR3 has 16 residues. V gave up 0 bases and J gave up 0 bases; unmatched junction bases: 2. The sequenced sample was peripheral blood, obtained 28 days after the second dose of the MenACWY control vaccine. The TCR originated in an adult who received the MenACWY meningococcal vaccine as a control. This chain connects TRBV5-1 to TRBJ2-2; 7 bases fit TRBD1. CDR3 DNA sequence: TGCGCCAGCAGCTTGGCAGGGGGTCCGAACACCGGGGAGCTGTTTTTT. Translating gives CASSLAGGPNTGELFF.